This TCR beta chain was identified during a study of blood T cell repertoires in COVID-19 (dated by TCRdb to 2020 to 2021). Regarding the complete study: The collaborator samples originated in the United States, Italy and Spain and spanned the acute and convalescent phases of COVID-19. The material from the prospective study consisted of cDNA or gDNA derived from T cells, B-cell-depleted T cells, or PBMCs. Deeply sampled blood TCRbeta repertoires from subjects exposed to, actively infected with, or recovered from COVID-19 were included in the dataset. A freely available public database, intended as a resource for researchers studying the immune response to SARS-CoV-2, is where the repertoires were released. Samples came from the ongoing ImmuneRACE study (first 160 participants) plus 1,254 subjects from 6 global collaborators. Nearly every sample came with metadata listing a de-identified subject ID, COVID-19 status, age in years and sex. Where available, HLA class I and class II types were taken from metadata supplied by the sample provider and were not determined by assay-based typing. Results and caveats for the whole study, not just this receptor: The amount of clinical and demographic metadata varied by source and participant and was provided uncurated.

TCRbeta CDR3 regions were amplified from genomic DNA using the immunoSEQ Assay, a bias-controlled multiplex PCR. As for the original processing: Within the assay, amplification of reference gene primers was used to estimate how many nucleated cells each sample contained. To quantify the absolute abundance of each unique TCRbeta CDR3 rearrangement, sequence reads were collapsed and filtered. For each sample, productive Simpson clonality was calculated as the square root of Simpson's diversity index across productive rearrangements. TCRdb limited this immuneACCESS table to in-frame rearrangements with V and J called. A share of clones is missing; checked studies link under half to unresolved V genes, and the rest is unexplained. The V and J calls and clone size were taken over from that table, and D and trimming were inferred from the DNA. For this sample the table gives a few hundred thousand clones, of which over 75% were detected only once. The ten largest make up approximately 8.8% of the sample.

V was cut back by 7 bases and J by 3 bases, leaving a gap of 10 bases between them. Based on the germline V gene (reference sequence), the CDR1 and CDR2 sequences are LNHDA and SQIVND. The CDR3 runs 14 residues from the cysteine to the phenylalanine. CDR3 DNA is the only sequence kept; it has 42 bases, read in frame from the first base. Each collaborating institution followed its own protocols to collect whole blood in K2EDTA tubes. Collaborator samples were shipped for TCRbeta analysis as frozen whole blood, isolated PBMCs, or DNA extracted from either sample type. As for this clone: It has no known antigen specificity. The record has no base qualities; no much larger clone is one base away.

The source is a man aged 18 to 29 with active or convalescent COVID-19. The chain is made from TRBV19 and TRBJ1-6, and the D gene may be TRBD1, 5 bases matching. The specimen sequenced was peripheral blood. The nucleotide sequence is given as TGTGCCAGTACCAGGGCCTTCTATAATTCACCCCTCCACTTT. The encoded protein is CASTRAFYNSPLHF.